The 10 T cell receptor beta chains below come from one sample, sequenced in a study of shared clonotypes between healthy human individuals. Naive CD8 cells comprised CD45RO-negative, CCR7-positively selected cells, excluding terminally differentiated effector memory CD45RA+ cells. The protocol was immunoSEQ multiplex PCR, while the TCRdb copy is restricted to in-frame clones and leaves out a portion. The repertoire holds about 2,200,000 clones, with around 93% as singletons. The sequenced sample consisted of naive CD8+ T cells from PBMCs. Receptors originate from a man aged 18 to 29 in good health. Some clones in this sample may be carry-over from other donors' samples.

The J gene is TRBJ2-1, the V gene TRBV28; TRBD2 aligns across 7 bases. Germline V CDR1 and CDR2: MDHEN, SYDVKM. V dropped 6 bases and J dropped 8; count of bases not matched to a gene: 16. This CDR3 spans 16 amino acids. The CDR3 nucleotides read TGTGCCAGCAGCTATCCTAGACTAGCAGTCAGCGATGAGCAGTTCTTC. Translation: CASSYPRLAVSDEQFF.

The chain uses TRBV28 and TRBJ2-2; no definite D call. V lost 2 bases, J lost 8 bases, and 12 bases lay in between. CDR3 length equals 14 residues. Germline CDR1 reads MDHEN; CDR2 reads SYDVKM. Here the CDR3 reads CASSLNSLRGELFF. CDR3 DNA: TGTGCCAGCAGTTTAAACAGTTTGCGTGGGGAGCTGTTTTTT.

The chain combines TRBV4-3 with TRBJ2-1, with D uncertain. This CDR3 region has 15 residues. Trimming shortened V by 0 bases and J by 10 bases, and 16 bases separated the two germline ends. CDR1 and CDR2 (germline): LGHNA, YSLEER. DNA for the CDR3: TGCGCCAGCAGCCAAGATTTAGTATCGGCCGGCGAGCAGTTCTTC. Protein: CASSQDLVSAGEQFF.

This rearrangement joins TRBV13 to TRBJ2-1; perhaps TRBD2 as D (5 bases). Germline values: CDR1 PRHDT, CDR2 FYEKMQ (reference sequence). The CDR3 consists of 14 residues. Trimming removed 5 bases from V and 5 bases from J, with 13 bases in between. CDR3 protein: CASSPLAGNNEQFF. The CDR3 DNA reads TGTGCCAGCAGCCCCCTGGCGGGTAACAATGAGCAGTTCTTC.

CDR3 coding DNA: TGTGCCATCAGTGAGTCGGTGATTGGGGATCAGCCCCAGCATTTT. As protein: CAISESVIGDQPQHF. The chain links TRBV10-3 to TRBJ1-5; D is unclear. V was pared by 0 bases and J by 5 bases, with 11 bases between. Germline CDR1 is ENHRY and CDR2 is SYGVKD. This CDR3 has 15 residues.

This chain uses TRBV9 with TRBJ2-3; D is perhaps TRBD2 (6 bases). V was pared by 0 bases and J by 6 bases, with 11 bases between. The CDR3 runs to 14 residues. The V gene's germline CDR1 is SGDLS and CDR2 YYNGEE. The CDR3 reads CASSVDPGDDTQYF. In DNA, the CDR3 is TGTGCCAGCAGCGTAGATCCGGGGGACGATACGCAGTATTTT.

The CDR3 coding sequence is TGTGCCAGCAGCCCAGAACCCCAGACACAGGGGAGGGGTGGAAACACCATATATTTT. Translating gives CASSPEPQTQGRGGNTIYF. The rearrangement joins TRBV9 to TRBJ1-3, with 7 bases lining up with TRBD1. There are 19 residues in the CDR3. V lost 4 bases and J lost 3; bases outside the gene matches: 19. From germline, CDR1 is SGDLS and CDR2 YYNGEE.

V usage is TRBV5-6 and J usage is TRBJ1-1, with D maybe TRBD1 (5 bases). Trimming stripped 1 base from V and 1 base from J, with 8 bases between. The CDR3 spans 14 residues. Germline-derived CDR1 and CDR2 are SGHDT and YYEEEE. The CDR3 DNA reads TGTGCCAGCAGCTTGTGGAGGGGGAACACTGAAGCTTTCTTT. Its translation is CASSLWRGNTEAFF.

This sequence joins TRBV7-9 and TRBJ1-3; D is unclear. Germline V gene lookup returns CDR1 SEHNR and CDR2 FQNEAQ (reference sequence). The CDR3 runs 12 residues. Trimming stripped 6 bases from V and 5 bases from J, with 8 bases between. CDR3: CASSDPRNTIYF. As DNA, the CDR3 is TGTGCCAGCAGTGATCCTCGAAACACCATATATTTT.

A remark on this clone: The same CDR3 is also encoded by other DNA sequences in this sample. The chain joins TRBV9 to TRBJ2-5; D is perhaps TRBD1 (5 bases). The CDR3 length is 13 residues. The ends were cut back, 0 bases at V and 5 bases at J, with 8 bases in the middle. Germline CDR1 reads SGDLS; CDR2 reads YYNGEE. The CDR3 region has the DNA TGTGCCAGCAGCGTAGGACAGAAGGAGACCCAGTACTTC. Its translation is CASSVGQKETQYF.